The next 27 T cell receptor beta chains were all read from a single sample in a study of tumor T cells in aggressive B-cell lymphoma. Measured with immunoSEQ multiplex PCR; TCRdb has only the in-frame clones, and not every one. The sample has 5,900 or so clones; around 82% are singletons. The sequencing sample was made of tumor tissue. The receptor set was obtained from an adult with diffuse large B cell lymphoma.

This chain uses TRBV5-1 with TRBJ1-1; D is undetermined. V was trimmed by 2 bases and J by 1 base, leaving 12 bases between them. Germline CDR1 reads SGHRS; CDR2 reads YFSETQ. The CDR3 covers 15 residues. In DNA, the CDR3 is TGCGCCAGCAGCTTATTCGAGCGGACGAACACTGAAGCTTTCTTT. It codes for CASSLFERTNTEAFF.

The rearrangement uses TRBV28 and TRBJ1-2; D is undetermined. CDR3 size: 12 residues. The germline CDR1 and CDR2 sequences are MDHEN and SYDVKM. Trimming shortened V by 3 bases and J by 2 bases, and 4 bases separated the two germline ends. The CDR3: CASSLSNYGYTF. The CDR3 DNA sequence: TGTGCCAGCAGTTTGTCAAACTATGGCTACACCTTC.

The V call is TRBV18, the J call TRBJ2-7; TRBD1 is a possible D gene (5 bases). The CDR3 sequence is 15 residues long. Germline loops: CDR1 KGHSH, CDR2 LQKENI. Trimming left V 0 bases short and J 4 bases short, with 13 bases between. This CDR3 reads CASSPPGRDWYEQYF. CDR3 DNA: TGTGCCAGCTCACCACCCGGCAGGGATTGGTACGAGCAGTACTTC.

This sequence joins TRBV29-1 and TRBJ1-3; D unclear. The CDR3 is 16 residues long. Germline V CDR1 and CDR2: SQVTM, ANQGSEA. The CDR3 sequence: CSLRREGSRFGNTIYF. In DNA form, the CDR3 reads TGCAGTCTCAGACGGGAAGGGAGTCGGTTTGGAAACACCATATATTTT.

Regarding this clone: One end of the junction varies from germline; a read error may be responsible. The chain carries TRBV5-1 and TRBJ1-1; a possible D gene is TRBD1 (6 bases). The CDR3 consists of 12 residues. Looked up from germline, CDR1 is SGHRS and CDR2 is YFSETQ. For the CDR3, the DNA is TGCACCAGCAGCTTGGAGGGGGCTGAAGCTTTCTTT. It encodes CTSSLEGAEAFF.

The chain combines TRBV7-3 with TRBJ2-2; perhaps TRBD1 as D (5 bases). Trimming took off 3 bases at V and 5 bases at J, with 10 bases between the two ends. The V gene's germline CDR1 is SGHTA and CDR2 FQGTGA. CDR3 length: 14 amino acids. DNA of the CDR3: TGTGCCAGCAGCTTGTCAGGGTCGACCGGGGAGCTGTTTTTT. Translating it yields CASSLSGSTGELFF.

This clone was observed a handful of times. The chain joins TRBV4-2 to TRBJ2-7, with TRBD2 identical over 10 bases. The trim removed 3 bases at V and 3 bases at J, leaving 5 bases unmatched. Germline-derived CDR1 and CDR2 are LGHNA and YNFKEQ. This CDR3 is 15 amino acids long. The CDR3 sequence: CASSQIASGSYEQYF. CDR3 bases: TGTGCCAGCAGCCAGATCGCTAGCGGGAGCTACGAGCAGTACTTC.

J is TRBJ2-2 and V is TRBV7-9; tentatively, D is TRBD2 (6 bases). Looked up from germline, CDR1 is SEHNR and CDR2 is FQNEAQ (reference sequence). V was trimmed by 1 base and J by 5 bases, leaving 14 bases between them. The CDR3 has 16 residues. CDR3 in DNA: TGTGCCAGCAGCTTAGGTGGCGGGACGGGAACCGGGGAGCTGTTTTTT. Translating gives CASSLGGGTGTGELFF.

The rearrangement uses TRBV15 and TRBJ1-1; D remains unclear. CDR3 length equals 14 residues. Germline V CDR1 and CDR2: LNHNV, YYDKDF (reference sequence). The germline V and J ends were trimmed by 5 bases and 4 bases, with 14 bases remaining between them. The DNA for the CDR3 is TGTGCCACCAGCGTGCGAGACCCTAGCACTGAAGCTTTCTTT. Residues: CATSVRDPSTEAFF. Full variable domain (missing parts from reference TRBV15 and TRBJ1-1): DAMVIQNPRYQVTQFGKPVTLSCSQTLNHNVMYWYQQKSSQAPKLLFHYYDKDFNNEADTPDNFQSRRPNTSFCFLDIRSPGLGDTAMYLCATSVRDPSTEAFFGQGTRLTVV.

In the case of this clone: One junction end does not reproduce the germline sequence, and a read error may be involved. This same CDR3 is encoded by further DNA sequences in the sample. This chain connects TRBV9 to TRBJ2-7; the D is unclear. The CDR3 is 13 amino acids. CDR1 is SGDLS, CDR2 YYNGEE, per germline. DNA for the CDR3: TGTGCTAGCAGCGTAGACCGAGGCTACGAGCAGTACTTC. Translation gives CASSVDRGYEQYF.

This chain connects TRBV19 to TRBJ2-6; D gene uncertain. This CDR3 spans 16 amino acids. Germline assignment: CDR1 LNHDA and CDR2 SQIVND (reference sequence). Trimming took 3 bases from V and 0 from J, leaving 9 bases between them. The CDR3 sequence is CASSMGTFSGANVLTF. CDR3 bases: TGTGCCAGTAGTATGGGCACGTTCTCTGGGGCCAACGTCCTGACTTTC.

This rearrangement joins TRBV10-3 to TRBJ2-7; perhaps TRBD1 as D (6 bases). This CDR3 has 12 residues. V was clipped by 7 bases and J by 5 bases, with 12 bases between them. In germline, CDR1 is ENHRY, CDR2 SYGVKD. As DNA, the CDR3 is TGTGCCATCACTACAGGGTCCCACGAGCAGTACTTC. It is translated as CAITTGSHEQYF.

This clone was observed once. V is TRBV9 and J is TRBJ2-1, with D perhaps matching TRBD1 (5 bases). The CDR3 length is 15 residues. Germline CDR1 is SGDLS and CDR2 is YYNGEE. Trimming shortened V by 0 bases and J by 5 bases, and 12 bases separated the two germline ends. The CDR3 protein is CASSVARASDNEQFF. In DNA form, the CDR3 reads TGTGCCAGCAGCGTAGCCAGGGCATCCGACAATGAGCAGTTCTTC.

The chain is built from TRBV6-5 and TRBJ2-3; the match to TRBD1 covers 8 bases. Trimming removed 5 bases from V and 9 bases from J; junction bases left unmatched: 7. The CDR3 covers 13 residues. Germline V gives CDR1 MNHEY, CDR2 SVGAGI. The CDR3 coding sequence is TGTGCCAGCAGTAAGGGACAGGCTAGGACGCAGTATTTT. This gives the protein CASSKGQARTQYF.

This chain joins TRBV7-9 and TRBJ1-1; no firm D call. With 2 bases removed from V and 1 base from J, the gap between germline ends came to 8 bases. CDR1 is SEHNR and CDR2 is FQNEAQ in the germline V gene (reference sequence). This CDR3 has 14 amino acids. This CDR3 reads CASSLSPTNTEAFF. CDR3 nucleotides: TGTGCCAGCAGCTTAAGCCCCACGAACACTGAAGCTTTCTTT.

The V gene is TRBV9, the J gene TRBJ2-5, with TRBD1 matching 11 bases. V trimming: 9 bases; J trimming: 7 bases; junction bases outside the gene matches: 11. Looked up from germline, CDR1 is SGDLS and CDR2 is YYNGEE. This CDR3 has 14 residues. DNA for the CDR3: TGTGCCACCCTTCCCGCGGGGACAGGGGGGACCCAGTACTTC. Its protein product is CATLPAGTGGTQYF.

This clone was picked up a small number of times. The chain uses TRBV7-9 and TRBJ2-5; D not resolved. CDR1 is SEHNR and CDR2 is FQNEAQ in the germline V gene (reference sequence). V lost 3 bases and J 2 bases, leaving 10 bases between the germline ends. CDR3 size: 14 residues. Written as DNA, the CDR3 is TGTGCCAGCAGCTTTGGGCAGGAACAAGAGACCCAGTACTTC. It translates to CASSFGQEQETQYF. Combining the CDR3 with reference TRBV7-9 and TRBJ2-5 gives the whole variable domain DTGVSQNPRHKITKRGQNVTFRCDPISEHNRLYWYRQTLGQGPEFLTYFQNEAQLEKSRLLSDRFSAERPKGSFSTLEIQRTEQGDSAMYLCASSFGQEQETQYFGPGTRLLVL.

V gene TRBV5-1 combines with J gene TRBJ2-5, with 8 bases that match TRBD2. Germline values: CDR1 SGHRS, CDR2 YFSETQ. The CDR3 is made up of 14 amino acids. Trimming cost V 1 base and J 1 base; bases outside gene matches: 0. The CDR3 loop reads CASSLTSGQETQYF. The DNA for the CDR3 is TGCGCCAGCAGCTTGACTAGCGGCCAAGAGACCCAGTACTTC.

This clone has only a few counts. The genes are TRBV4-1 and TRBJ1-2; D remains unclear. The CDR3 runs 13 residues. The V and J ends lost 3 bases and 5 bases respectively, with 10 bases between them. The germline CDR1 and CDR2 sequences are MGHRA and YSYEKL. The CDR3 loop reads CASSQEELYGYTF. The DNA of the CDR3 is TGCGCCAGCAGCCAGGAGGAACTATATGGCTACACCTTC.

The chain couples TRBV11-3 to TRBJ2-2; 9 bases align to TRBD1. The J segment lost 1 base and the V segment lost 5 bases, leaving 5 bases of the junction unmatched. The V gene's germline CDR1 is SGHNT and CDR2 YENEEA. CDR3 length equals 16 residues. CDR3 sequence reads: CASSPGTGWNTGELFF. As DNA, the CDR3 is TGTGCCAGCAGCCCAGGGACAGGGTGGAACACCGGGGAGCTGTTTTTT.

This chain uses TRBV7-6 with TRBJ1-4, with 9 bases fitting TRBD1. Trimming cost V 5 bases and J 7 bases; bases outside gene matches: 8. CDR3 size: 15 residues. CDR1 SGHVS and CDR2 FNYEAQ come from the germline V gene. For the CDR3, the DNA is TGTGCCAGCAGCCAGCAACAGGGGGCTGGTGAAAAACTGTTTTTT. Amino acid sequence: CASSQQQGAGEKLFF.

This clone has a single count. The chain recombines TRBV7-9 with TRBJ2-7; 8 bases fit TRBD1. CDR1 is SEHNR, CDR2 FQNEAQ, per germline (reference sequence). The trim removed 1 base at V and 6 bases at J, leaving 8 bases unmatched. The CDR3 length is 15 residues. As DNA, the CDR3 is TGTGCCAGCAGCTTAGGGGGACAGGTCTGGACCGAGCAGTACTTC. It specifies CASSLGGQVWTEQYF.

Of note for this clone: A read error may account for a junction end that differs from germline. CDR3: CASSPGATGTWDF. For the CDR3, the DNA is TGTGCCAGCTCACCAGGAGCGACCGGGACATGGGACTTC. This chain links TRBV18 with TRBJ2-7; possibly TRBD1 for D (6 bases). This CDR3 contains 13 residues. The V gene's germline CDR1 is KGHSH and CDR2 LQKENI.

The rearrangement links TRBV6-6 to TRBJ1-2; D remains unclear. V was clipped by 0 bases and J by 5 bases, with 13 bases between them. The germline V gene encodes CDR1 MNHNY and CDR2 SVGAGI (reference sequence). The CDR3 totals 15 residues. CDR3 loop: CASSYSTGAAYGYTF. The CDR3 nucleotides read TGTGCCAGCAGTTACTCGACGGGAGCGGCTTATGGCTACACCTTC.

The rearrangement links TRBV15 to TRBJ2-1, with D possibly matching TRBD2 (5 bases). V lost 8 bases to trimming and J lost 5 bases, with 13 bases between them. Germline V CDR1 and CDR2: LNHNV, YYDKDF (reference sequence). The CDR3 loop spans 13 amino acids. CDR3 sequence reads: CATCADYHNEQFF. CDR3 coding DNA: TGTGCCACCTGTGCCGACTACCACAATGAGCAGTTCTTC.

CDR3 residues: CASRNRGLNTEAFF. For the CDR3, the DNA is TGTGCCAGCAGAAACAGGGGGTTGAACACTGAAGCTTTCTTT. V gene TRBV27 combines with J gene TRBJ1-1, with TRBD1 identical over 8 bases. CDR1 is MNHEY, CDR2 SMNVEV, per germline (reference sequence). The J segment lost 0 bases and the V segment lost 6 bases, leaving 3 bases of the junction unmatched. This CDR3 contains 14 residues.

The gene calls are TRBV5-1 and TRBJ2-7; 8 bases are a match to TRBD2. After removal of 5 bases from V and 2 bases from J, the junction contained 6 bases not matched to a gene. The length of the CDR3 is 14 residues. Germline loops: CDR1 SGHRS, CDR2 YFSETQ. Here the CDR3 reads CASSSGLETYEQYF. CDR3 nucleotides: TGCGCCAGCAGTTCGGGACTAGAGACCTACGAGCAGTACTTC.